The T cell receptor beta chain described here comes from a study of cytomegalovirus exposure and HLA in healthy donors. About this clone itself: What it recognizes is unknown.

The PCR ran on 60 Vbeta and 13 Jbeta primers. The table came from immunoSEQ multiplex PCR; TCRdb's copy has only in-frame clones and leaves some out. The specimen's table records tens of thousands of clones. Study-level findings and limits: The authors listed 150 to 200 TCR beta chains as cytomegalovirus-associated. The authors later found HLA-associated TCR beta chains more clonally expanded than equally common others.

The receptor was derived from a woman aged 25 to 39 in good health and CMV-seropositive. Sequencing input: PBMCs.

This CDR3 is CSVEGPSREGHSGELFF. The CDR3 coding sequence is TGCAGCGTTGAAGGGCCTTCCCGGGAGGGCCACAGCGGGGAGCTGTTTTTT. The chain combines TRBV29-1 with TRBJ2-2; 8 bases are shared with TRBD2. V lost 1 base to trimming and J lost 7 bases; unmatched junction nucleotides: 14. There are 17 residues in the CDR3. The V gene's germline CDR1 is SQVTM and CDR2 ANQGSEA.